Below are 11 T cell receptor beta chains sequenced from a single sample in a study of Ad26.COV2.S vaccination and SARS-CoV-2 variants (dated by TCRdb to the early 2020s). The time point label, read with the paper, signifies: individuals recovered from natural SARS-CoV-2 infection. Libraries came from the immunoSEQ multiplex PCR assay. Here the immuneACCESS table is served through TCRdb, limited to in-frame sequences with V and J called. Missing clones are a known gap in these copies; in checked studies unresolved V genes cover under half, and the rest lacks a known reason. In this sample the table shows about 350,000 clones, about 91% of which occur a single time. The ten largest clones take up 3.9% of the sample. The sequencing here drew on peripheral blood, taken after recovery from COVID-19. These receptors were collected from a human donor who had recovered from COVID-19.

This chain connects TRBV6-2 or TRBV6-3 to TRBJ1-1; possible D gene TRBD1, 5 bases. The germline V gene encodes CDR1 MNHEY and CDR2 SVGEGT. V was trimmed by 6 bases and J by 7 bases, leaving 12 bases between them. This CDR3 contains 12 residues. The CDR3 spells CASSQGAVEAFF. In DNA form, the CDR3 reads TGTGCCAGCAGCCAAGGGGCCGTTGAAGCTTTCTTT.

J is TRBJ2-1 and V is TRBV19; D possibly corresponds to TRBD1 (5 bases). The V and J ends lost 7 bases and 0 bases respectively, with 13 bases between them. The CDR3 is made up of 15 amino acids. Germline loops: CDR1 LNHDA, CDR2 SQIVND (reference sequence). CDR3 nucleotides: TGTGCCAGTATCCCCAGGGTCAGCTCCTACAATGAGCAGTTCTTC. Protein sequence: CASIPRVSSYNEQFF. The entire variable domain, with the rest obtained from reference TRBV19 and TRBJ2-1, is as follows: DGGITQSPKYLFRKEGQNVTLSCEQNLNHDAMYWYRQDPGQGLRLIYYSQIVNDFQKGDIAEGYSVSREKKESFPLTVTSAQKNPTAFYLCASIPRVSSYNEQFFGPGTRLTVL.

This rearrangement joins TRBV5-4 to TRBJ1-1; D is unclear. CDR3 length equals 14 residues. V was shortened by 0 bases and J by 1 base, with 7 bases between the two germline ends. CDR1 SGHNT and CDR2 YYREEE come from the germline V gene (reference sequence). CDR3 in amino acids: CASSLGGGNTEAFF. DNA of the CDR3: TGTGCCAGCAGCTTGGGGGGTGGGAACACTGAAGCTTTCTTT.

The chain has TRBV5-6 and TRBJ1-2; no definite D call. V shed 0 bases and J shed 8 bases, with 11 bases lying between them. The V gene's germline CDR1 is SGHDT and CDR2 YYEEEE. The CDR3 loop spans 13 amino acids. DNA for the CDR3: TGTGCCAGCAGCTTGGAACAGCCCCAAGGCTACACCTTC. This gives the protein CASSLEQPQGYTF.

J is TRBJ1-5 and V is TRBV2, with TRBD1 matching over 8 bases. After removal of 6 bases from V and 0 bases from J, the junction contained 4 bases not matched to a gene. The germline V gene encodes CDR1 SNHLY and CDR2 FYNNEI. The CDR3 length is 15 residues. CDR3 in amino acids: CASRAGQGSNQPQHF. The DNA of the CDR3 is TGTGCCAGCAGGGCCGGACAGGGTAGCAATCAGCCCCAGCATTTT.

CDR3: CASSQDASTWGGYTF. CDR3 sequence (DNA): TGTGCCAGCAGCCAAGATGCCTCGACCTGGGGCGGCTACACCTTC. The chain uses TRBV3-1 (or the pseudogene TRBV3-2) and TRBJ1-2; D might be TRBD1 (5 bases). CDR3 length equals 15 residues. V was cut by 0 bases and J by 8 bases, with 16 bases left in between. Germline-derived CDR1 and CDR2 are LGHDT and YNNKEL (reference sequence).

The gene calls are TRBV9 and TRBJ2-3; the match to TRBD2 covers 7 bases. J was trimmed by 0 bases and V by 2 bases; bases with no gene match: 6. In germline, CDR1 is SGDLS, CDR2 YYNGEE. The length of the CDR3 is 16 residues. In nucleotides, the CDR3 is TGTGCCAGCAGCGTCACTAGCGTAACTAGCACAGATACGCAGTATTTT. It specifies CASSVTSVTSTDTQYF.

The V gene is TRBV7-5, the J gene TRBJ2-1; the table's D gene call, TRBD2, was not cross checked with the DNA. TRBV7-5 is assigned pseudogene status. CDR3 length: 18 amino acids. CDR3 coding DNA: TGTGCCAGAAGCTTAGTGGCGGCAGTCAAACCCTTTAGGTATGAGCAGTTCTTC. Translation gives CARSLVAAVKPFRYEQFF.

V gene TRBV3-1 (or the pseudogene TRBV3-2) combines with J gene TRBJ1-1, with D maybe TRBD1 (5 bases). V lost 1 base, J lost 5 bases, and 11 bases lay in between. The CDR3 covers 14 residues. Germline V gene lookup returns CDR1 LGHDT and CDR2 YNNKEL (reference sequence). CDR3 sequence reads: CASSQGVGGTEAFF. The CDR3 DNA is TGTGCCAGCAGCCAAGGGGTCGGGGGAACTGAAGCTTTCTTT.

The chain has TRBV6-5 and TRBJ2-7; TRBD2 matches 11 bases. Per germline, CDR1 MNHEY and CDR2 SVGAGI. The V and J ends lost 6 bases and 4 bases, in that order; junction bases with no gene match: 8. This CDR3 is built from 15 residues. The CDR3 loop reads CASRRLAGMGYEQYF. The DNA of the CDR3 is TGTGCCAGCAGGAGACTAGCGGGGATGGGGTACGAGCAGTACTTC.

The chain links TRBV5-4 to TRBJ1-2; D remains unclear. V was clipped by 2 bases and J by 4 bases, with 9 bases between them. Germline loops: CDR1 SGHNT, CDR2 YYREEE (reference sequence). This CDR3 contains 13 residues. The CDR3 DNA is TGTGCCAGCAGCTTCAGCGGATCCTATGGCTACACCTTC. Its protein product is CASSFSGSYGYTF.